The 19 T cell receptor beta chains in this list originate from one sample, sequenced in a study of T cells in Graves' hyperthyroidism and ophthalmopathy. Amplification of TCR beta CDR3 regions used RNA as the template. In the first-round RT-PCR of the TCR CDR3, the HTBI primer set was used. Each CDR3 protein is one row after TCRdb ran MiXCR on the multiplex PCR reads. The sample has some 760,000 distinct CDR3 sequences; approximately 14% are singletons. Sequenced sample: blood. The source is a woman aged 18-35 years with Graves' hyperthyroidism.

The rearrangement joins TRBV24-1 to TRBJ1-1, with 10 nucleotides matching TRBD1. Germline V gene lookup returns CDR1 KGHDR and CDR2 SFDVKD. With 4 bases clipped from V and 7 bases from J, the junction kept 8 bases outside the gene matches. CDR3 length: 15 residues. For the CDR3, the DNA is TGTGCCACCAGTGAGTCCGGGACAGGGGTGAATGAAGCTTTCTTT. Amino acids: CATSESGTGVNEAFF.

The chain has TRBV6-1 and TRBJ2-7; D not certain. The CDR3 covers 10 residues. Trimming cost V 9 bases and J 6 bases, with 9 bases left between them. Germline CDR1 is MNHNS and CDR2 is SASEGT. CDR3 nucleotides: TGTGCCAGAAAGAGGAGCGAGCAGTACTTC. The encoded protein is CARKRSEQYF.

This clonotype was observed at least ten times. The rearrangement uses TRBV6-5 and TRBJ1-1; TRBD1 matches at 8 bases. The CDR3 is made up of 14 amino acids. CDR1 is MNHEY, CDR2 SVGAGI, per germline. Trimming took 4 bases from V and 6 from J; bases not matched to a gene: 7. The CDR3 DNA sequence: TGTGCCAGCAGTTTAGACAGGGGAGTCGCTGAAGCTTTCTTT. Translated: CASSLDRGVAEAFF.

This clonotype was recorded at least ten times. This chain joins TRBV6-2 or TRBV6-3 and TRBJ2-7; no reliable D call. The CDR3 sequence is 13 residues long. Germline V gives CDR1 MNHEY, CDR2 SVGEGT. V lost 2 bases, J lost 1 base, and 6 bases lay in between. CDR3 in DNA: TGTGCCAGCAGTTACGGTACTTCCTACGAGCAGTACTTC. It codes for CASSYGTSYEQYF.

This chain links TRBV27 with TRBJ2-5, with 10 positions matching TRBD1. Unmatched junction bases numbered 16, after V lost 7 bases and J lost 5 bases. The CDR3 loop spans 17 amino acids. The germline V gene has CDR1 MNHEY and CDR2 SMNVEV (reference sequence). CDR3 loop: CASTRQGARGGRETQYF. The CDR3 region has the DNA TGTGCCAGCACAAGACAGGGGGCGCGAGGGGGAAGGGAGACCCAGTACTTC.

This clonotype was observed a handful of times. Just one base apart from a much larger clone, this may be a read error. V and J are TRBV30 and TRBJ2-3; the D gene is possibly TRBD2 (5 bases). The CDR3 runs 13 residues. Germline values: CDR1 GTSNPN, CDR2 SVGIG (reference sequence). The V gene lost 3 bases and the J gene lost 0 bases, with 7 bases spanning the gap. The CDR3 nucleotides are TGTGCCTGGAGGAGGGCTAGCACAGATACGCAGTATTTT. It yields the protein CAWRRASTDTQYF.

This clonotype has just a few counts. This chain connects TRBV20-1 to TRBJ2-7; D unclear. V lost 4 bases and J 1 base, leaving 14 bases between the germline ends. The CDR3 length is 14 residues. Germline V gives CDR1 DFQATT, CDR2 SNEGSKA (reference sequence). The CDR3: CSANPQPTSYEQYF. The CDR3 coding sequence is TGCAGTGCTAACCCACAGCCGACGTCCTACGAGCAGTACTTC.

This clonotype was counted a few times. This rearrangement joins TRBV20-1 to TRBJ2-7; 9 positions agree with TRBD1. Germline V gene sequence: CDR1 DFQATT, CDR2 SNEGSKA (reference sequence). This CDR3 comprises 15 residues. The V gene end was trimmed by 3 bases and the J gene end by 1 base; junction bases not matched to a gene: 7. CDR3 DNA: TGCAGTGCTAGGGTTTTTGGGACAGGGTCCTACGAGCAGTACTTC. Translated: CSARVFGTGSYEQYF.

The chain joins TRBV7-9 to TRBJ1-6, with TRBD1 identical over 9 bases. This CDR3 has 14 residues. With 3 bases clipped from V and 8 bases from J, the junction kept 2 bases outside the gene matches. The germline V gene has CDR1 SEHNR and CDR2 FQNEAQ (reference sequence). The CDR3 sequence: CASSLGQGYSPLHF. As DNA, the CDR3 is TGTGCCAGCAGCTTGGGACAGGGTTATTCACCCCTCCACTTT.

The sample holds many counts of this clonotype. The chain carries TRBV24-1 and TRBJ2-1; 12 nucleotides align to TRBD2. CDR3 length equals 18 residues. V shed 3 bases, J shed 8 bases, and the junction held 13 bases outside the gene matches. From germline, CDR1 is KGHDR and CDR2 SFDVKD. CDR3 DNA sequence: TGTGCCACCAGTGATAGCGCCGTCCTAGCGGGAGGGCTAGATGAGCAGTTCTTC. Translation: CATSDSAVLAGGLDEQFF.

The V gene is TRBV7-9, the J gene TRBJ1-1; 7 nucleotides align to TRBD1. J gave up 4 bases and V 5 bases, and 4 bases lay outside the gene matches. CDR1 and CDR2 (germline): SEHNR, FQNEAQ (reference sequence). This CDR3 region has 13 residues. CDR3 protein: CASSPGTATEAFF. The CDR3 bases are TGTGCCAGCAGCCCGGGGACAGCCACTGAAGCTTTCTTT. Filled out from reference TRBV7-9 and TRBJ1-1, the complete variable domain reads DTGVSQNPRHKITKRGQNVTFRCDPISEHNRLYWYRQTLGQGPEFLTYFQNEAQLEKSRLLSDRFSAERPKGSFSTLEIQRTEQGDSAMYLCASSPGTATEAFFGQGTRLTVV.

This clonotype was seen at least ten times. The rearrangement links TRBV12-3 or TRBV12-4 to TRBJ1-6, with D hard to call. The CDR3 has 12 residues. Trimming shortened V by 6 bases and J by 9 bases, and 9 bases separated the two germline ends. CDR3 sequence: CASSTTASPLHF. The CDR3 DNA follows: TGTGCCAGCAGCACGACCGCTTCACCCCTCCACTTT.

Many counts were recorded for this clonotype. The V call is TRBV3-1, the J call TRBJ2-1; TRBD1 agrees at 11 bases. The germline V gene encodes CDR1 LGHDT and CDR2 YNNKEL (reference sequence). With 4 bases clipped from V and 10 bases from J, the junction kept 15 bases outside the gene matches. This CDR3 has 17 amino acids. The CDR3 region has the DNA TGTGCCAGCAGCCGACCCCAGCTAGGACAGGGGGCAGGAGAGCAGTTCTTC. Its translation: CASSRPQLGQGAGEQFF.

This clonotype was picked up many times. The gene calls are TRBV18 and TRBJ2-7; D is possibly TRBD1 or TRBD2 (5 bases each). The germline V and J ends were trimmed by 6 bases and 3 bases, with 15 bases remaining between them. The CDR3 spans 14 residues. The V gene's germline CDR1 is KGHSH and CDR2 LQKENI. The DNA of the CDR3 is TGTGCCAGCTCCTCCGGGGCGCCGATCTACGAGCAGTACTTC. This sequence encodes CASSSGAPIYEQYF.

This clonotype was seen many times. V is TRBV30 and J is TRBJ2-2; D is uncertain. The germline CDR1 and CDR2 sequences are GTSNPN and SVGIG (reference sequence). V lost 2 bases and J 4 bases, leaving 11 bases between the germline ends. The CDR3 runs to 14 residues. The CDR3 DNA reads TGTGCCTGGAGTAAGGGCGCGGTCACCGGGGAGCTGTTTTTT. It encodes CAWSKGAVTGELFF.

This clonotype was detected only a few times. The V and J genes are TRBV6-2 or TRBV6-3 and TRBJ1-2; D gene uncertain. In germline, CDR1 is MNHEY, CDR2 SVGEGT. This CDR3 is 13 amino acids long. Trimming removed 5 bases from V and 6 bases from J, with 13 bases in between. CDR3 loop: CASSNGLTDGYTF. CDR3 sequence (DNA): TGTGCCAGCAGTAACGGACTGACGGATGGCTACACCTTC.

This clonotype has a count of ten or more. The rearrangement uses TRBV12-3 or TRBV12-4 and TRBJ2-7; D remains unclear. Trimming took 8 bases from V and 3 from J, leaving 14 bases between them. The CDR3 spans 13 residues. The CDR3 coding sequence is TGTGCCAGCTCCCAAGGCCGCTACTACGAGCAGTACTTC. Translated, it gives CASSQGRYYEQYF.

In its sample, this clonotype was seen many times. The chain has TRBV5-1 and TRBJ2-7; maybe TRBD2 (5 bases). V shed 1 base and J shed 3 bases, with 14 bases lying between them. The CDR3 loop spans 15 amino acids. Germline V gives CDR1 SGHRS, CDR2 YFSETQ. The CDR3 is CASSLLRGPYYEQYF. CDR3 sequence (DNA): TGCGCCAGCAGCTTGTTGCGCGGGCCTTACTACGAGCAGTACTTC.

The table lists this clonotype with many counts. The rearrangement joins TRBV4-3 to TRBJ1-1, with D possibly TRBD1 on 5 matching bases. This CDR3 is 15 amino acids long. Trimming took 4 bases from V and 1 from J, leaving 13 bases between them. Germline CDR1 and CDR2: LGHNA and YSLEER. CDR3 region: CASSLNIQGNTEAFF. The CDR3 DNA reads TGCGCCAGCAGCCTTAACATCCAGGGGAACACTGAAGCTTTCTTT.